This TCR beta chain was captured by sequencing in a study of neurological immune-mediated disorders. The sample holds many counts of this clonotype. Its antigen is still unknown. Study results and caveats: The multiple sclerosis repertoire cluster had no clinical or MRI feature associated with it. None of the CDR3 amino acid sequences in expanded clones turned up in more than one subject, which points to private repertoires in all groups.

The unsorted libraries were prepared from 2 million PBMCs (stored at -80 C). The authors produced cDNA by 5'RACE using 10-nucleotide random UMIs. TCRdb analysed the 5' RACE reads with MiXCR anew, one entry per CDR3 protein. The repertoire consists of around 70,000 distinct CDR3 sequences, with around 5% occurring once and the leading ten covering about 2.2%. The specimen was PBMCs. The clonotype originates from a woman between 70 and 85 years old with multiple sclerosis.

This chain's CDR3 is CASRRSGDTQYF. CDR3 nucleotides: TGTGCCAGCAGACGAAGCGGGGACACGCAGTATTTT. The rearrangement links TRBV7-2 to TRBJ2-3, with 7 bases lining up with TRBD2. After removal of 6 bases from V and 9 bases from J, the junction contained 6 bases not matched to a gene. Germline CDR1 is SGHTA and CDR2 is FQGNSA. The CDR3 extends over 12 amino acids.